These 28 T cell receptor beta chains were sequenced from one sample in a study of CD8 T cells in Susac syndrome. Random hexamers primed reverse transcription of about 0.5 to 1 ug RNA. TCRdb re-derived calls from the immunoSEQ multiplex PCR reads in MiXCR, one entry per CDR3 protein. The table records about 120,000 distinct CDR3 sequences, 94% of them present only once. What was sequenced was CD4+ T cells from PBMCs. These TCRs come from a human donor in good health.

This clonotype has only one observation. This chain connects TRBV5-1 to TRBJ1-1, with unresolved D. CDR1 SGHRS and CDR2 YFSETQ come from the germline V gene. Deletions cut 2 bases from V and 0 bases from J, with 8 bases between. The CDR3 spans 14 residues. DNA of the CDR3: TGCGCCAGCAGCTTTGCTGAGGTGAACACTGAAGCTTTCTTT. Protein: CASSFAEVNTEAFF.

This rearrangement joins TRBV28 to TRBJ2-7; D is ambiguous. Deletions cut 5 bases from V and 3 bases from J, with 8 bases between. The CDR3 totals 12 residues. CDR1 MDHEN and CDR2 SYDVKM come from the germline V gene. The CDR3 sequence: CASSPSRYEQYF. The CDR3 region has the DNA TGTGCCAGCAGTCCGTCCCGCTACGAGCAGTACTTC. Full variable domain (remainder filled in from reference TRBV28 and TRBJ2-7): DVKVTQSSRYLVKRTGEKVFLECVQDMDHENMFWYRQDPGLGLRLIYFSYDVKMKEKGDIPEGYSVSREKKERFSLILESASTNQTSMYLCASSPSRYEQYFGPGTRLTVT.

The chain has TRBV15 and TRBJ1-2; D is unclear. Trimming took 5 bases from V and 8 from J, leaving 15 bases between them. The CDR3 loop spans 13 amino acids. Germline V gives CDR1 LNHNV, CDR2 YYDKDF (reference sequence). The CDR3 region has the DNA TGTGCCACCAGCGAAAAGGAGTATAAGGGCTACACCTTC. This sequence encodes CATSEKEYKGYTF. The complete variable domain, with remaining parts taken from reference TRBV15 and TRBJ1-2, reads DAMVIQNPRYQVTQFGKPVTLSCSQTLNHNVMYWYQQKSSQAPKLLFHYYDKDFNNEADTPDNFQSRRPNTSFCFLDIRSPGLGDTAMYLCATSEKEYKGYTFGSGTRLTVV.

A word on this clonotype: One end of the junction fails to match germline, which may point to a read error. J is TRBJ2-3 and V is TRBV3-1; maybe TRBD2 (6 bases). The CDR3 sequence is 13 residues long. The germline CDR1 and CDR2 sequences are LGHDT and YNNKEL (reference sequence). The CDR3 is CASSQDELGLLEF. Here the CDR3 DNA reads TGTGCCAGCAGCCAAGATGAGCTGGGACTCTTGGAATTT.

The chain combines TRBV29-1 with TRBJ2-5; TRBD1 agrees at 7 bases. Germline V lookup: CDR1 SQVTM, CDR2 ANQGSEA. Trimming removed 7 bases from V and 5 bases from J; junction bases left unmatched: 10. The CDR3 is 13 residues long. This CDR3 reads CSGRRQGSETQYF. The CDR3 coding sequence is TGCAGCGGTCGAAGACAGGGATCGGAGACCCAGTACTTC. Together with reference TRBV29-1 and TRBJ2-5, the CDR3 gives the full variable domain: SAVISQKPSRDICQRGTSLTIQCQVDSQVTMMFWYRQQPGQSLTLIATANQGSEATYESGFVIDKFPISRPNLTFSTLTVSNMSPEDSSIYLCSGRRQGSETQYFGPGTRLLVL.

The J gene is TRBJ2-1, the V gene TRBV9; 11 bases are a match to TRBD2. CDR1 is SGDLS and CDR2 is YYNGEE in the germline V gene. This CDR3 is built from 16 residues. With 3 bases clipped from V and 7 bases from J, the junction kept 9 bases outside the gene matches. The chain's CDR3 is CASSESPGTSGNEQFF. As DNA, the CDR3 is TGTGCCAGCAGCGAAAGTCCCGGGACTAGCGGAAATGAGCAGTTCTTC.

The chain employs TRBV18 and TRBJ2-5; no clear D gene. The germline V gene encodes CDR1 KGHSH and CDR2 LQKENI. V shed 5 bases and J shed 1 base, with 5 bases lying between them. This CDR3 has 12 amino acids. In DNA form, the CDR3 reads TGTGCCAGCTCATCCTTCCAAGAGACCCAGTACTTC. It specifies CASSSFQETQYF.

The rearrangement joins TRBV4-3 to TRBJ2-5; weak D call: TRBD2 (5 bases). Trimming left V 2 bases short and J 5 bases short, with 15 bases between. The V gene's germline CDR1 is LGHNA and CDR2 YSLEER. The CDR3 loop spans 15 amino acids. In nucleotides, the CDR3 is TGCGCCAGCAGCCAAACGAAACCCCCGGGGGAGACCCAGTACTTC. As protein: CASSQTKPPGETQYF.

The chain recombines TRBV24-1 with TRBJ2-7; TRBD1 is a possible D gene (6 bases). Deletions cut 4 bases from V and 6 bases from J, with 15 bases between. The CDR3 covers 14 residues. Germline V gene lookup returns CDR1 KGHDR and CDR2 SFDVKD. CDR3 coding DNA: TGTGCCACCAGTGACGACAGGCATACGGCCGAGCAGTACTTC. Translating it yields CATSDDRHTAEQYF.

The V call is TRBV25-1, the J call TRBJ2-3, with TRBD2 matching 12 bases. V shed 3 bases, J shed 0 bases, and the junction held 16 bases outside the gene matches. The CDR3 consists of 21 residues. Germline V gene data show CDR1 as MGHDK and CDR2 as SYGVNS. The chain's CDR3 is CASSDSPLAGGPSDSTDTQYF. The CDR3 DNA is TGTGCCAGCAGTGATTCCCCCCTAGCGGGAGGGCCTTCAGATAGCACAGATACGCAGTATTTT.

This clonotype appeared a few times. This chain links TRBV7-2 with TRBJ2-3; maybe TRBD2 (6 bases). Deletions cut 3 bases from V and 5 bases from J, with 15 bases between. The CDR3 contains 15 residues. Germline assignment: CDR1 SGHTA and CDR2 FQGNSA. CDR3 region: CASSFRRAREDTQYF. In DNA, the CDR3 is TGTGCCAGCAGCTTCAGGAGGGCTAGGGAAGATACGCAGTATTTT.

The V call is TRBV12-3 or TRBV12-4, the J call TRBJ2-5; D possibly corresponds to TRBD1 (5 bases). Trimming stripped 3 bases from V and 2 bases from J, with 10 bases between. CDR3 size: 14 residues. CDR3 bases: TGTGCCAGCAGTTTTTATGGGGCGCAAGAGACCCAGTACTTC. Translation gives CASSFYGAQETQYF.

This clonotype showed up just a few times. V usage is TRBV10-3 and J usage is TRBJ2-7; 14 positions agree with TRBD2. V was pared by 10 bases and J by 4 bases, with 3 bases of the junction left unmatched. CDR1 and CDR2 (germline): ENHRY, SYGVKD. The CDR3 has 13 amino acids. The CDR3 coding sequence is TGTGCCACCCGACTAGCGGGAGGGTACGAGCAGTACTTC. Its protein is CATRLAGGYEQYF.

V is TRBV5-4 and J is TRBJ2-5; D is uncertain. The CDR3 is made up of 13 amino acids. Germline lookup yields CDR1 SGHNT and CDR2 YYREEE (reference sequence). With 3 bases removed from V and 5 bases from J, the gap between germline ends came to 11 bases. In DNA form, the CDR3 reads TGTGCCAGCAGCTCGGGTACTCGGGAGACCCAGTACTTC. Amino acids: CASSSGTRETQYF.

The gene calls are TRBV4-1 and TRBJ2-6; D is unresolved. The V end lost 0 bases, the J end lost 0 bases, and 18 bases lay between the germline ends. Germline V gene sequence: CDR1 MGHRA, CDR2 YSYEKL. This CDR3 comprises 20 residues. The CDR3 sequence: CASSQDRDTQVSSGANVLTF. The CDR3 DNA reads TGCGCCAGCAGCCAAGATCGCGACACCCAAGTTAGCTCTGGGGCCAACGTCCTGACTTTC.

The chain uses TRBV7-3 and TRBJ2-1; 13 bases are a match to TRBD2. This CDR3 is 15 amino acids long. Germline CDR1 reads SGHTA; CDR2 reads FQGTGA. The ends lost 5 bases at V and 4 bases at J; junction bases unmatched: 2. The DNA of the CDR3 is TGTGCCAGCAGCCCGACTAGCGGGAGGTACAATGAGCAGTTCTTC. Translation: CASSPTSGRYNEQFF.

CDR3 coding DNA: TGTGCCAGTAGTGCCGGGGCGACGAACACTGAAGCTTTCTTT. It encodes CASSAGATNTEAFF. This chain links TRBV19 with TRBJ1-1; D is possibly TRBD1 (5 bases). The CDR3 has 14 residues. The V gene's germline CDR1 is LNHDA and CDR2 SQIVND (reference sequence). The V end was cut by 5 bases, the J end by 1 base, with 11 bases between.

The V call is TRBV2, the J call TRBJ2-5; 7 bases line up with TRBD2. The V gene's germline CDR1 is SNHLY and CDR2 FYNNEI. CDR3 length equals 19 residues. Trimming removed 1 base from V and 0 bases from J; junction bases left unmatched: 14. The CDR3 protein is CASSEEGLADLSYQETQYF. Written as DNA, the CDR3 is TGTGCCAGCAGTGAAGAGGGGCTAGCGGACCTTTCGTACCAAGAGACCCAGTACTTC.

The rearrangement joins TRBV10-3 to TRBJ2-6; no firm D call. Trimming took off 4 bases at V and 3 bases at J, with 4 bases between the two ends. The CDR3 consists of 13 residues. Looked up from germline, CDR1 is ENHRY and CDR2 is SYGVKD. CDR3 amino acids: CAISGDGANVLTF. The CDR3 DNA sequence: TGTGCCATCAGTGGAGATGGGGCCAACGTCCTGACTTTC.

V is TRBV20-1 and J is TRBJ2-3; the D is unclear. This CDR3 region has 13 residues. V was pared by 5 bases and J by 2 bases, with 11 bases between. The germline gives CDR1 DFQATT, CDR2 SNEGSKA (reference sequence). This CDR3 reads CSAGSPTTDTQYF. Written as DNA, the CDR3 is TGCAGTGCTGGAAGTCCCACCACAGATACGCAGTATTTT.

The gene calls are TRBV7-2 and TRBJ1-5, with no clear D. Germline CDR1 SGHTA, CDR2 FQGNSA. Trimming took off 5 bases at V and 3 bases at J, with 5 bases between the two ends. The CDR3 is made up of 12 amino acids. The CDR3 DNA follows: TGTGCCAGCAGCCACCACAATCAGCCCCAGCATTTT. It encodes CASSHHNQPQHF.

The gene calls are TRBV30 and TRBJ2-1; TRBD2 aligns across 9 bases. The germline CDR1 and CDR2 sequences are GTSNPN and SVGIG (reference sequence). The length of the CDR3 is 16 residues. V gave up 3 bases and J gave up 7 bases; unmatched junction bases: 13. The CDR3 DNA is TGTGCCTGGAGGCCTGCCTCGGGACTAGCCCGAAATGAGCAGTTCTTC. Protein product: CAWRPASGLARNEQFF. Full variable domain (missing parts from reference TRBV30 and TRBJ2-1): SQTIHQWPATLVQPVGSPLSLECTVEGTSNPNLYWYRQAAGRGLQLLFYSVGIGQISSEVPQNLSASRPQDRQFILSSKKLLLSDSGFYLCAWRPASGLARNEQFFGPGTRLTVL.

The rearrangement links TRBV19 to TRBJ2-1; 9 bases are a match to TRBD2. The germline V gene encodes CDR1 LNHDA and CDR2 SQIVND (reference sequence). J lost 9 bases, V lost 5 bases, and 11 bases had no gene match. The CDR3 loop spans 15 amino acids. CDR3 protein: CASSDSGSTGFEQFF. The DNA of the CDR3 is TGTGCCAGTAGTGATAGCGGGAGTACTGGTTTTGAGCAGTTCTTC.

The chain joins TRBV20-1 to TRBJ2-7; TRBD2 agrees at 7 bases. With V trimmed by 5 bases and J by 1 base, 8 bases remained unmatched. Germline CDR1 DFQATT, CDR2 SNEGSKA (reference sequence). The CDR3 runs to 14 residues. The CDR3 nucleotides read TGCAGTGCTGCCCCTAGCGGTTTATCCTACGAGCAGTACTTC. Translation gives CSAAPSGLSYEQYF.

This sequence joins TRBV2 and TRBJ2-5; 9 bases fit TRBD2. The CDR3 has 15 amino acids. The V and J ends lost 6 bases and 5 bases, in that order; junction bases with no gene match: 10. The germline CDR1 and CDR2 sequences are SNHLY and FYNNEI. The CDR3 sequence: CASRTTSGLGETQYF. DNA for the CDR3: TGTGCCAGCAGGACCACTAGCGGGTTGGGGGAGACCCAGTACTTC.

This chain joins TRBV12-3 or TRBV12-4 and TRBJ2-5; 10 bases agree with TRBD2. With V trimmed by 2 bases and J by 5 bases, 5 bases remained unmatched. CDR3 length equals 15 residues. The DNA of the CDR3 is TGTGCCAGCAGTTTAAAGTCTAGCGGGAGTGAGACCCAGTACTTC. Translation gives CASSLKSSGSETQYF.

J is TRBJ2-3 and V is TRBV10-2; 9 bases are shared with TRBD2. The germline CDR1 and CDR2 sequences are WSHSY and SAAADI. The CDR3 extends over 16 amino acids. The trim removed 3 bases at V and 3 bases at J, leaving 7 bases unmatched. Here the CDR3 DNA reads TGCGCCAGCAGTGAAGGGGCGGGAGGGCCAACAGATACGCAGTATTTT. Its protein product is CASSEGAGGPTDTQYF.

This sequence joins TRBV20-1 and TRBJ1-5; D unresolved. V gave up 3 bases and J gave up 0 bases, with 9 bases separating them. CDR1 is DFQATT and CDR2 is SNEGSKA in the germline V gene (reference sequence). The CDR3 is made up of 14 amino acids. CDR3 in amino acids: CSASRGASNQPQHF. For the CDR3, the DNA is TGCAGTGCTAGTCGGGGTGCTAGCAATCAGCCCCAGCATTTT.